This entry lists 6 T cell receptor beta chains sequenced from one sample in a study of control samples from healthy donors and cancer patients. TCRdb keeps only in-frame clones here, not all; method: immunoSEQ multiplex PCR. The table records some 87,000 clones, approximately 80% of them present only once. Sequenced sample: PBMCs. All receptors derive from a man in his sixties with head and neck cancer.

The table lists this clone with a count of one. The chain joins TRBV29-1 to TRBJ2-1, with 8 nucleotides matching TRBD2. The V segment lost 3 bases and the J segment 4 bases; nucleotides outside the gene matches: 11. Germline V lookup: CDR1 SQVTM, CDR2 ANQGSEA. The CDR3 contains 16 residues. The CDR3 reads CSVDSPAGGGYNEQFF. In nucleotides, the CDR3 is TGCAGCGTTGACTCGCCCGCGGGAGGAGGATACAATGAGCAGTTCTTC.

CDR3 DNA sequence: TGTGCCAGCAACGAAACGGGACGGAGAAACACTGAAGCTTTCTTT. As protein: CASNETGRRNTEAFF. The chain employs TRBV21-1 and TRBJ1-1. TRBV21-1 is listed as a pseudogene. This CDR3 has 15 amino acids.

Here the CDR3 DNA reads TGTGCCAGCAGTTCAACCGGACAGGGTTTAAATGAAAAACTGTTTTTT. This encodes CASSSTGQGLNEKLFF. The V and J genes are TRBV28 and TRBJ1-4, with 8 bases aligning to TRBD1. The V gene end was trimmed by 4 bases and the J gene end by 5 bases; junction bases not matched to a gene: 9. Germline V gene lookup returns CDR1 MDHEN and CDR2 SYDVKM. CDR3 length equals 16 residues.

This clone was seen a single time. The chain is built from TRBV9 and TRBJ1-6; no definite D call. The V gene lost 2 bases and the J gene lost 7 bases, with 13 bases spanning the gap. Germline lookup yields CDR1 SGDLS and CDR2 YYNGEE. The CDR3 has 15 residues. CDR3 coding DNA: TGTGCCAGCAGCGTGGGTCGTCCGGGGAATTCACCCCTCCACTTT. Its protein product is CASSVGRPGNSPLHF.

The V call is TRBV11-2, the J call TRBJ2-2; 7 bases are a match to TRBD2. V shed 7 bases and J 7 bases; nucleotides not matched to a gene: 6. The CDR3 contains 13 residues. Germline CDR1 reads SGHAT; CDR2 reads FQNNGV. The CDR3 DNA reads as TGTGCCAGCACCGAGGGGACTATCGGGGAGCTGTTTTTT. The encoded protein is CASTEGTIGELFF.

The chain has TRBV12-3 or TRBV12-4 and TRBJ2-7, with D hard to call. Between the trimmed V and J ends, which lost 6 bases and 7 bases, there was a span of 13 bases. The CDR3 contains 12 residues. The CDR3 spells CASSPRFGEQYF. The CDR3 nucleotides are TGTGCCAGCAGCCCTAGGTTCGGTGAGCAGTACTTC.